This paragraph covers one T cell receptor (beta chain) sequence. The sample belongs to a study of blood T cell repertoires in COVID-19. Across the whole study: There were acute and convalescent COVID-19 samples, and they came from the United States, Italy and Spain. PBMCs, B-cell-depleted T cells, or T cells provided the cDNA or gDNA that made up the material.

The CDR3 sequence is 14 residues long. The V gene lost 4 bases and the J gene lost 7 bases, with 14 bases spanning the gap. The germline V gene encodes CDR1 MDHEN and CDR2 SYDVKM. In the original workflow: Reference gene primer amplification yielded estimated nucleated cell counts. The table came from immunoSEQ multiplex PCR; TCRdb's copy has only in-frame clones and leaves some out. V and J calls and clone size are as listed in that table; D and trimming were resolved from the DNA. The sample carries 100,000 to 150,000 clones, about 87% recorded once. The chain recombines TRBV28 with TRBJ1-5, with D perhaps matching TRBD1 (5 bases). The source of this sequence is a woman aged 55-69 years with acute or convalescent COVID-19. The sequenced material came from peripheral blood. This CDR3 is CASSWAGGGQPQHF. CDR3 nucleotide sequence: TGTGCCAGCAGTTGGGCTGGGGGGGGGCAGCCCCAGCATTTT.